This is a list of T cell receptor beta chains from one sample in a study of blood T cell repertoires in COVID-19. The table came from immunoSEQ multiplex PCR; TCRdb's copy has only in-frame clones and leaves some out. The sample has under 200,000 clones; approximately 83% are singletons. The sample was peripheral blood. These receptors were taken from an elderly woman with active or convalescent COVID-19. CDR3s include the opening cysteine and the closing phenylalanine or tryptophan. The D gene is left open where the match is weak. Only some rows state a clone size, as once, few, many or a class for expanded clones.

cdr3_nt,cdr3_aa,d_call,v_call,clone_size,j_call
TGTGCCTGGACGACAGACTGGGGTCAGCCCCAGCATTTT,CAWTTDWGQPQHF,.,TRBV30,.,TRBJ1-5
TGTGCCAGCAGCCAGGCCGGGACAGCTAAATCCGGGGAGCTGTTTTTT,CASSQAGTAKSGELFF,TRBD1,TRBV3-1/TRBV3-2,.,TRBJ2-2
TGCGCCAGCAGCCCTCTCGGCGGGGGTAGGGAAACCAAAAACATTCAGTACTTC,CASSPLGGGRETKNIQYF,TRBD2,TRBV5-1,.,TRBJ2-4
TGTGCCAGCAGCCAAGGCCGTAAAGCCAGCACAGATACGCAGTATTTT,CASSQGRKASTDTQYF,.,TRBV3-1/TRBV3-2,many,TRBJ2-3
TGTGCCAGCAGATCTAATTACGGGAGCTCCTACGAGCAGTACTTC,CASRSNYGSSYEQYF,.,TRBV27,.,TRBJ2-7
TGTGCCAGTACCGACGGGACATACTCTGGAAACACCATATATTTT,CASTDGTYSGNTIYF,.,TRBV19,.,TRBJ1-3
TGTGCCAGCAGCGACCCGGTCTCTAGCACAGATACGCAGTATTTT,CASSDPVSSTDTQYF,.,TRBV9,.,TRBJ2-3
TGTGCCAGCAGCACCCCTGCCAGAGGTTCCTACAATGAGCAGTTCTTC,CASSTPARGSYNEQFF,.,TRBV21-1,.,TRBJ2-1
TGCGCCAGCAGCCCCACCCTAATGGAGGAGAATTCACCCCTCCACTTT,CASSPTLMEENSPLHF,.,TRBV5-1,.,TRBJ1-6
TGTGCCAGTAGTCCCCCCAGTGGGGGGGCCTCCTACAATGAGCAGTTCTTC,CASSPPSGGASYNEQFF,.,TRBV19,.,TRBJ2-1
TGCAGCGTTCCCGGACAGGGAGCTCAGCCCCAGCATTTT,CSVPGQGAQPQHF,TRBD1,TRBV29-1,few,TRBJ1-5
TGTGCCAGCAGGACAGGGGGAACCTACGAGCAGTACTTC,CASRTGGTYEQYF,TRBD1,TRBV27,.,TRBJ2-7
TGTGCCAGCAGCCAAGATAGGAGGGAAATGAACACTGAAGCTTTCTTT,CASSQDRREMNTEAFF,.,TRBV4-2,.,TRBJ1-1
TGTGCCAGCAGTCCCTCCTCGGGACTAGCGGCCTACGAGCAGTACTTC,CASSPSSGLAAYEQYF,TRBD2,TRBV6-2/TRBV6-3,.,TRBJ2-7
TGTGCCAGCAGGGATCCCGGGACAGGAGAGTATGGCTACACCTTC,CASRDPGTGEYGYTF,TRBD1,TRBV2,.,TRBJ1-2
TGTGCCAGCAGTTACTCTGGGGGGGCAGGCAATCAGCCCCAGCATTTT,CASSYSGGAGNQPQHF,.,TRBV6-5,once,TRBJ1-5
TGTGCCAGCAGTCTCAGGTTAGGACAGGGCCTCCAAGAGACCCAGTACTTC,CASSLRLGQGLQETQYF,TRBD1,TRBV14,.,TRBJ2-5
TGTGCCAGCAGCTTGGTGGGGGGGCCGATCACAGATACGCAGTATTTT,CASSLVGGPITDTQYF,.,TRBV5-6,.,TRBJ2-3
TGTGCCAGCAGCTCGACAGGGGGGCGCACAGATACGCAGTATTTT,CASSSTGGRTDTQYF,TRBD1,TRBV11-1,.,TRBJ2-3
TGTGCCAGCAGCCGCGTCGGCGGGGGGGCTCCCCAAGAGACCCAGTACTTC,CASSRVGGGAPQETQYF,TRBD2,TRBV7-6,few,TRBJ2-5
TGTGCCAGCAGCTTGCGGACAGCGGTCTATGGCTACACCTTC,CASSLRTAVYGYTF,.,TRBV7-9,.,TRBJ1-2
TGTGCCAGCAGCTCCCCGACAGGAAACACCATATATTTT,CASSSPTGNTIYF,.,TRBV7-8,.,TRBJ1-3
TGTGCCAGCAGCATAGGGACTAAAGAGACCCAGTACTTC,CASSIGTKETQYF,TRBD2,TRBV11-2,.,TRBJ2-5
TGTGCCACCAGCAGAGACGGGGGGGCCTCCTACAATGAGCAGTTCTTC,CATSRDGGASYNEQFF,TRBD2,TRBV15,.,TRBJ2-1
TGCGCCAGCAGCCAAGGGTTACAAGTGAACACTGAAGCTTTCTTT,CASSQGLQVNTEAFF,.,TRBV4-3,few,TRBJ1-1
TGTGCCATCAGCTCGGACAGGACAGGCTACACCTTC,CAISSDRTGYTF,TRBD1,TRBV10-3,.,TRBJ1-2
TGTGCCAGTAGTAGGGTAGGGAAGATAGCGGGCTCCTACGAGCAGTACTTC,CASSRVGKIAGSYEQYF,TRBD2,TRBV19,.,TRBJ2-7
TGTGCCAGCGGAGCGAACACCGGGGAGCTGTTTTTT,CASGANTGELFF,.,TRBV12-3/TRBV12-4,.,TRBJ2-2
TGCGCCAGCAGCCCCAGGGGTCCCGGGGAGCTGTTTTTT,CASSPRGPGELFF,.,TRBV5-1,.,TRBJ2-2
TGTGCCACCAGTGATTCCTACCCGAGCGGGGGATATAACACTGAAGCTTTCTTT,CATSDSYPSGGYNTEAFF,.,TRBV24-1,.,TRBJ1-1
TGCAGCGTTTCTACAGGGTCGGGCAATCAGCCCCAGCATTTT,CSVSTGSGNQPQHF,.,TRBV29-1,.,TRBJ1-5
TGCGCCAGCAGCCAAGATGTGGCTTCCCTCTGGAATGAGCAGTTCTTC,CASSQDVASLWNEQFF,.,TRBV4-3,once,TRBJ2-1
TGTGCCATCAGTGAGTTTAACAGGGCGGTCGGAAACACCATATATTTT,CAISEFNRAVGNTIYF,.,TRBV10-3,.,TRBJ1-3
TGTGCCAGCAGTTTGCCCCAGGACTATGGCTACACCTTC,CASSLPQDYGYTF,.,TRBV6-2/TRBV6-3,.,TRBJ1-2
TGTGCCAGCAGTTACTTTCCCGGGACAGGGGATCAGCCCCAGCATTTT,CASSYFPGTGDQPQHF,TRBD1,TRBV6-6,few,TRBJ1-5
TGTGCCATCAGTGAGTCGACGAATCCGGGGAATAAAAACACCATATATTTT,CAISESTNPGNKNTIYF,.,TRBV10-3,.,TRBJ1-3
TGTGCCAGCAGCTCGTCCCGGGGGGAGCTGTTTTTT,CASSSSRGELFF,.,TRBV7-9,.,TRBJ2-2
TGCGCCAGCGGAGGACAGTCTAACACTGAAGCTTTCTTT,CASGGQSNTEAFF,.,TRBV10-2,.,TRBJ1-1
TGTGCCAGCAGTTTACGCGGCCAAGCCACTGAAGCTTTCTTT,CASSLRGQATEAFF,.,TRBV27,.,TRBJ1-1
TGTGCCTGGAGTCCGTCGGGAGGAAAAGCTTTCTTT,CAWSPSGGKAFF,.,TRBV30,once,TRBJ1-1